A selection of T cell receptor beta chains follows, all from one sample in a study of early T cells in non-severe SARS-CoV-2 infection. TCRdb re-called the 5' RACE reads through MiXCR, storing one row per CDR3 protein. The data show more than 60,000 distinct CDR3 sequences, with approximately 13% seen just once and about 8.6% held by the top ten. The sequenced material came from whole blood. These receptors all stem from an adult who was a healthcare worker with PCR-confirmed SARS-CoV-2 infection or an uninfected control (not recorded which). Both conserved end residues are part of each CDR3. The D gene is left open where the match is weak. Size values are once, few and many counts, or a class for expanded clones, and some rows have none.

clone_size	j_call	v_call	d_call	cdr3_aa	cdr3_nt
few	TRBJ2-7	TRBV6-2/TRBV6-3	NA	CASRKKGVRLAPGEQYF	TGTGCCAGCAGGAAGAAGGGGGTGAGACTAGCACCGGGTGAGCAGTACTTC
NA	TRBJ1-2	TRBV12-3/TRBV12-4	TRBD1	CASSPLTDRRVYTF	TGTGCCAGCAGTCCACTCACGGACAGGAGGGTTTACACCTTC
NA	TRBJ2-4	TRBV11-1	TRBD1	CASSFRGLGNIQYF	TGTGCCAGCAGCTTTAGGGGGCTGGGGAACATTCAGTACTTC
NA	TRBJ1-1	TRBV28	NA	CASTTLAAGGAFF	TGTGCCAGCACTACCTTGGCGGCGGGGGGAGCTTTCTTT
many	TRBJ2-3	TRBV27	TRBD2	CASRITSGRGDTQYF	TGTGCCAGCAGGATAACTAGCGGGAGGGGAGATACGCAGTATTTT
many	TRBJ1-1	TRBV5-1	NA	CASSLQLGNTEAFF	TGCGCCAGCAGCTTGCAACTGGGGAACACTGAAGCTTTCTTT
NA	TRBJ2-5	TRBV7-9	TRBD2	CASSSGLAGKQETQYF	TGTGCCAGCAGCTCTGGACTAGCGGGGAAACAAGAGACCCAGTACTTC
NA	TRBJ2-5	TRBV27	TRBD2	CASSFRAGNNPETQYF	TGTGCCAGCAGTTTCCGAGCGGGGAACAACCCAGAGACCCAGTACTTC
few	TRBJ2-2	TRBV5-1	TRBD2	CASSLRLAGTGELFF	TGCGCCAGCAGCTTAAGACTAGCGGGAACCGGGGAGCTGTTTTTT
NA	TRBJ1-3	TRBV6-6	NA	CASSYSENNGNTIYF	TGTGCCAGCAGTTACTCTGAGAATAATGGAAACACCATATATTTT
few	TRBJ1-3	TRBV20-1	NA	CSARSGNSGNTIYF	TGCAGTGCTAGGTCCGGAAACTCTGGAAACACCATATATTTT
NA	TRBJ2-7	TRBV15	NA	CATSRDLAGAGEQYF	TGTGCCACCAGCAGAGATCTGGCCGGGGCCGGCGAGCAGTACTTC
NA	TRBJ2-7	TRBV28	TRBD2	CASISSGVYEQYF	TGTGCCAGCATATCCAGCGGGGTTTACGAGCAGTACTTC
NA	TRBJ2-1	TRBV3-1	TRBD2	CASGVLSGRGNNEQFF	TGTGCCAGCGGGGTATTAAGCGGGAGGGGGAACAATGAGCAGTTCTTC
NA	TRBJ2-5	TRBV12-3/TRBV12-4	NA	CASSFARKETQYF	TGTGCCAGCAGTTTTGCGAGGAAAGAGACCCAGTACTTC
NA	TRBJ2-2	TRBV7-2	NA	CASSKQSNTGELFF	TGTGCCAGCTCCAAACAGAGTAACACCGGGGAGCTGTTTTTT
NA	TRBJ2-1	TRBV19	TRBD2	CASRGTSGSGEQFF	TGTGCCAGTAGGGGGACTAGCGGGAGTGGTGAGCAGTTCTTC
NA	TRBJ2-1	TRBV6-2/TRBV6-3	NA	CASSYPLGRSSYNEQFF	TGTGCCAGCAGTTACCCCCTGGGGCGGAGCTCCTACAATGAGCAGTTCTTC
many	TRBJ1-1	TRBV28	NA	CASSRQGIGSNTEAFF	TGTGCCAGCAGTCGGCAGGGGATAGGTTCGAACACTGAAGCTTTCTTT
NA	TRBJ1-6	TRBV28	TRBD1	CASSLGAAGQLNSPLHF	TGTGCCAGCAGTTTAGGGGCTGCGGGACAGCTTAATTCACCCCTCCACTTT
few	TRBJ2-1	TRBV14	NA	CASSQDLASNEQFF	TGTGCCAGCAGCCAAGATCTGGCGAGCAATGAGCAGTTCTTC
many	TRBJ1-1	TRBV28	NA	CASSPTVNTEAFF	TGTGCCAGCAGCCCGACAGTGAACACTGAAGCTTTCTTT
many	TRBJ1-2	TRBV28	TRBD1	CAALKDRGIGGYTF	TGTGCCGCCCTAAAAGACAGGGGAATCGGTGGCTACACCTTC
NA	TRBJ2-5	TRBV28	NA	CASSLGGRETQYF	TGTGCCAGCAGCCTGGGGGGGCGGGAGACCCAGTACTTC
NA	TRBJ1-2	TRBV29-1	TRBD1	CSVGTGGGYGYTF	TGCAGCGTCGGGACAGGGGGAGGCTATGGCTACACCTTC
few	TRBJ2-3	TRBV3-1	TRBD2	CASSQTSGRSTQYF	TGTGCCAGCAGCCAAACTAGCGGGAGGAGTACGCAGTATTTT
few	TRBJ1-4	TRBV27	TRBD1	CASSFAGGGEKLFF	TGTGCCAGCAGTTTCGCAGGGGGAGGTGAAAAACTGTTTTTT
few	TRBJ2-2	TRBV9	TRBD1	CASSYGTGSTGELFF	TGTGCCAGCAGTTACGGGACAGGGAGTACCGGGGAGCTGTTTTTT
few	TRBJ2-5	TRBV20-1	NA	CSAPRGLGELEETQYF	TGCAGTGCTCCCCGGGGCCTGGGGGAGTTAGAAGAGACCCAGTACTTC
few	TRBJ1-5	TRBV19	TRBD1	CASSTRQGNGNQPQHF	TGTGCCAGTAGTACCCGACAGGGAAACGGCAATCAGCCCCAGCATTTT
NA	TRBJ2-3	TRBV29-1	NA	CSGAATGNTDTQYF	TGCAGCGGGGCCGCGACTGGAAACACAGATACGCAGTATTTT
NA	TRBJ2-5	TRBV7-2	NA	CASSLVNSQETQYF	TGTGCCAGCAGCTTGGTCAACAGTCAAGAGACCCAGTACTTC
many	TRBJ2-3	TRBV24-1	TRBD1	CATTDRADPTQYF	TGTGCCACCACCGACAGGGCAGATCCTACGCAGTATTTT
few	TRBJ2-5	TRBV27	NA	CASSLDPGFLRTQYF	TGTGCCAGCAGTCTAGATCCGGGATTCCTTCGGACCCAGTACTTC
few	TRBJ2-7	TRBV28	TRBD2	CASSPPRGRVHF	TGTGCCAGCAGCCCTCCTCGGGGGAGGGTGCACTTC
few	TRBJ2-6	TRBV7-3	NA	CASSLTHLRGANVLTF	TGTGCCAGCAGCTTAACCCACCTAAGAGGGGCCAACGTCCTGACTTTC
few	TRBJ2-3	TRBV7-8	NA	CASSLVEGGTDTQYF	TGTGCCAGCAGCTTGGTAGAGGGAGGCACAGATACGCAGTATTTT
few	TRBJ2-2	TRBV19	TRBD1	CASSPRDSPTGELFF	TGTGCCAGTAGTCCTCGGGACAGCCCCACCGGGGAGCTGTTTTTT
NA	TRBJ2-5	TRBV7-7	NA	CASGEETQYF	TGTGCCAGCGGCGAAGAGACCCAGTACTTC
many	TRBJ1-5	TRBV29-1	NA	CSVRTGNQPQHF	TGCAGCGTCCGGACAGGCAATCAGCCCCAGCATTTT
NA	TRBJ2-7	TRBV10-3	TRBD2	CAISEPRTSGRGEQYF	TGTGCCATCAGTGAGCCCAGGACTAGCGGGAGGGGTGAGCAGTACTTC
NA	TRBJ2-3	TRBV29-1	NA	CSIAPGVADTQYF	TGCAGCATAGCGCCGGGAGTGGCAGATACGCAGTATTTT
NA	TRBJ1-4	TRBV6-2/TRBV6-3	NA	CASGMIRNEKLFF	TGTGCCAGCGGTATGATCCGGAATGAAAAACTGTTTTTT
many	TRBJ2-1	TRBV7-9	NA	CASSFMGLGSYNEQFF	TGTGCCAGCAGCTTTATGGGCCTAGGCTCCTACAATGAGCAGTTCTTC
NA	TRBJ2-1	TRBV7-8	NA	CASSRRAYEDEQFF	TGTGCCAGCAGCCGTCGGGCCTACGAGGATGAGCAGTTCTTC
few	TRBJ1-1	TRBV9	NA	CASSVAAHNTEAFF	TGTGCCAGCAGCGTAGCGGCGCATAACACTGAAGCTTTCTTT
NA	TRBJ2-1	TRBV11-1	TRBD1	CASSRAGGEQFF	TGTGCCAGCAGCCGAGCAGGGGGTGAGCAGTTCTTC
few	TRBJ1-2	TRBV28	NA	CASIRGVHNYGYTF	TGTGCCAGCATAAGGGGCGTCCATAACTATGGCTACACCTTC
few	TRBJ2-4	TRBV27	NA	CASSTGWDKNIQYF	TGTGCCAGCAGTACAGGTTGGGACAAAAACATTCAGTACTTC
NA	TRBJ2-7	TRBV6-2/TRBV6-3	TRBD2	CASMKGMERGYEQYF	TGTGCCAGCATGAAAGGCATGGAGCGGGGCTACGAGCAGTACTTC
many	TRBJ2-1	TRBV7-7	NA	CASSLAAGNEQFF	TGTGCCAGCAGCTTAGCGGCTGGCAATGAGCAGTTCTTC